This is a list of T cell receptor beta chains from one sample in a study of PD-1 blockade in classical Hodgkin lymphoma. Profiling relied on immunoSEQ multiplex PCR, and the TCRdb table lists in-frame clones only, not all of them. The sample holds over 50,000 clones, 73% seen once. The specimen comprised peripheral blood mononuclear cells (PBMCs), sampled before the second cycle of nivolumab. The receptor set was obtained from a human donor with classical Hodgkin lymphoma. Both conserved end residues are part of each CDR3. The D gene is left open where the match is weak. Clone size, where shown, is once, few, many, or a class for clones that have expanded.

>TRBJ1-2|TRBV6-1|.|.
TGTGCCAGCAGCCCTAGGGGGTACGGTAACTATGGCTACACCTTC
CASSPRGYGNYGYTF
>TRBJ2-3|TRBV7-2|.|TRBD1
TGTGCCAGCAGCTTAGTCCGGGACAGGGAGGGAGGTACGCAGTATTTT
CASSLVRDREGGTQYF
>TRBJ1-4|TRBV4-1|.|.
TGCGCCAGCACTCCGTCCGAGGGCCCTAATGAAAAACTGTTTTTT
CASTPSEGPNEKLFF
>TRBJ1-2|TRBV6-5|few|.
TGTGCCAGCAGTGTGACGGAGAACTATGGCTACACCTTC
CASSVTENYGYTF
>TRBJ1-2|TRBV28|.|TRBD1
TGTGCCAGCAGGCTGGTTACAGGGGCCTATGGCTACACCTTC
CASRLVTGAYGYTF
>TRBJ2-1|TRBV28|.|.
TGTGCCAGCAGTGTAGGGATTTCCTACAATGAGCAGTTCTTC
CASSVGISYNEQFF
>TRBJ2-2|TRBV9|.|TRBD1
TGTGCCAGCAGCGTAGCCCTCGTAGGGGGCTTTACGAACACCGGGGAGCTGTTTTTT
CASSVALVGGFTNTGELFF
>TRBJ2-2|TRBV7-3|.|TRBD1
TGTGCCAGCAGCCGTACAGGGGCCGACACCGGGGAGCTGTTTTTT
CASSRTGADTGELFF
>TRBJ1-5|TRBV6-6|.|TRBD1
TGTGCCAGCAGAGACTCGGACAGGGGACGGAGTCAGCCCCAGCATTTT
CASRDSDRGRSQPQHF
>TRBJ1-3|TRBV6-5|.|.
TGTGCCAGCAGTTACTCGTCCAGCCGCTCTGGAAACACCATATATTTT
CASSYSSSRSGNTIYF
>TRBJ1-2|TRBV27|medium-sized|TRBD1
TGTGCCAGCAGTCCCGAAGGGACAGTCTATGGCTACACCTTC
CASSPEGTVYGYTF
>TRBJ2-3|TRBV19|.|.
TGTGCCAGTAGAAGCCAGGCAGGCTACACAGATACGCAGTATTTT
CASRSQAGYTDTQYF
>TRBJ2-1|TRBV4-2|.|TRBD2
TGTGCCAGCAGCCTGGGTAGCGGGACAAACCGGGGTGAGCAGTTCTTC
CASSLGSGTNRGEQFF
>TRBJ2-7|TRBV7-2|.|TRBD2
TGTGCCAGCAGCTTGACTAGCGGGACCTACGAGCAGTACTTC
CASSLTSGTYEQYF
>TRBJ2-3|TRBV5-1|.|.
TGCGCCAGCAGCTTGCGTGGGAGCCAAACCACAGATACGCAGTATTTT
CASSLRGSQTTDTQYF
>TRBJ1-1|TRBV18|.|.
TGTGCCAGCTCACCACCGGGGGACACTGAAGCTTTCTTT
CASSPPGDTEAFF
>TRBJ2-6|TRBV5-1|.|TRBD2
TGCGCCAGCAGCTGGGGACTAGCGGAAAGAAGCTCTGGGGCCAACGTCCTGACTTTC
CASSWGLAERSSGANVLTF
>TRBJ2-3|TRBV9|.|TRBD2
TGTGCCAGCAGCATCAGACTAGCGGGCACAGATACGCAGTATTTT
CASSIRLAGTDTQYF
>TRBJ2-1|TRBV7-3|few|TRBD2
TGTGCCAGCAGCGCTAGCGGGAGCTCCTACAATGAGCAGTTCTTC
CASSASGSSYNEQFF
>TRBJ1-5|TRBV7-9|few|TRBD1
TGTGCCAGCAGCCCCGGACAGGTTAATCAGCCCCAGCATTTT
CASSPGQVNQPQHF
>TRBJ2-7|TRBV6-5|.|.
TGTGCCAGCAGTTCCCGCTCCGGGAGAGAGGGCGAGCAGTACTTC
CASSSRSGREGEQYF
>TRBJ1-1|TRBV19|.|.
TGTGCCAGTAGTAAAGGACGGACGGTCTTGAACACTGAAGCTTTCTTT
CASSKGRTVLNTEAFF
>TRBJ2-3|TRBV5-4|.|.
TGTGCCAGCAGCTTTACCGGGAGTGCGACAGATACGCAGTATTTT
CASSFTGSATDTQYF
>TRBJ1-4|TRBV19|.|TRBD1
TGTGCCAGTAGTCCGGGGACAGCAACTAATGAAAAACTGTTTTTT
CASSPGTATNEKLFF
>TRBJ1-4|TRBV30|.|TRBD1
TGTGCCTGGAGCCTATCAACAGGGGGCGGGGAAAAACTGTTTTTT
CAWSLSTGGGEKLFF
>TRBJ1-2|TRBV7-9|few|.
TGTGCCAGCAGCTTAGTGACCCAGGGGAACTATGGCTACACCTTC
CASSLVTQGNYGYTF
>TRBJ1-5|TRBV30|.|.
TGTGCCTGGAGCAGGGGACATGGCAATCAGCCCCAGCATTTT
CAWSRGHGNQPQHF
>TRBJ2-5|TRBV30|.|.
TGTGCCTGGAGTACAGGAGGGCCGGAGACCCAGTACTTC
CAWSTGGPETQYF
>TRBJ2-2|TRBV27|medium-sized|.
TGTGCCAGCAGTTTCAGCACCGGGGAGCTGTTTTTT
CASSFSTGELFF
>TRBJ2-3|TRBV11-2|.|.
TGTGCCAGCAGCCCTTCCCCGGCAGATACGCAGTATTTT
CASSPSPADTQYF
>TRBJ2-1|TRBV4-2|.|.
TGTGCCAGCAGCCAAGATCTAACCAGCTCCTACAATGAGCAGTTCTTC
CASSQDLTSSYNEQFF
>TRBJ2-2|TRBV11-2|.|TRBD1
TGTGCCAGCAGCCAAGGACAGGATTACACCGGGGAGCTGTTTTTT
CASSQGQDYTGELFF
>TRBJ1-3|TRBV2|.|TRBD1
TGTGCCAGCAGCGGGACAGGGTCTGGAAACACCATATATTTT
CASSGTGSGNTIYF
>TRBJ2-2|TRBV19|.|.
TGTGCCAGTATCCCCGTAGATCCCGCCGGGGAGCTGTTTTTT
CASIPVDPAGELFF
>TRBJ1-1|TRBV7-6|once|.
TGTGCCAGCGCGGCCGGCCGATGGGGCACTGAAGCTTTCTTT
CASAAGRWGTEAFF
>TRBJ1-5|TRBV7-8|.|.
TGTGCCAGCAGTGGTTGGGGGGGTGGGGATCAGCCCCAGCATTTT
CASSGWGGGDQPQHF
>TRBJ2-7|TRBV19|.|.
TGTGCCAGTAGTATACGGTCAGGGGACTGGTCCTACGAGCAGTACTTC
CASSIRSGDWSYEQYF
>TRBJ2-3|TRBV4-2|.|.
TGTGCCAGCAGCCGAAACCTACCTTTTGGGGAGACGTTAAAAGATACGCAGTATTTT
CASSRNLPFGETLKDTQYF
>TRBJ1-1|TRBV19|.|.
TGTGCAGTACAGGCACTGAACTCTGAAGCTTTCTTT
CAVQALNSEAFF
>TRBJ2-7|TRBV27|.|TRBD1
TGTGCCAGCAATTCCTTCGGACAGGGCAACGGCGAGCAGTACTTC
CASNSFGQGNGEQYF
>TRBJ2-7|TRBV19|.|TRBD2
TGTGCCAGTAGTCTCCGCCCCACGGTAGCGGGAGTAAAGCGCGAGCAGTACTTC
CASSLRPTVAGVKREQYF
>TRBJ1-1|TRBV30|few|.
TGTGCCTGGAAGAGAGGAACTGAAGCTTTCTTT
CAWKRGTEAFF
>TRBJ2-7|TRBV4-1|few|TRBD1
TGCGCCAGCAGCCAAGGGGGACAGGGTTACTACGAGCAGTACTTC
CASSQGGQGYYEQYF